This TCR beta chain was sequenced during a study of blood T cells in healthy people across ages. At least ten counts were recorded for this clonotype. The CDR3 has 13 residues. The germline CDR1 and CDR2 sequences are SGHTA and FQGNSA. J lost 5 bases, V lost 5 bases, and 2 bases had no gene match. Combining a sample-barcoded 5' primer with a J-beta primer mix, a second PCR ran for about 6 to 12 cycles. TCRdb used MiXCR to reprocess the 5' RACE reads, holding one entry per CDR3 protein. The data show about 1.8 million distinct CDR3 sequences, around half seen once. This TCR was recovered from a woman in her 40s in good health. The chain uses TRBV7-2 and TRBJ2-5; 10 bases map to TRBD1. Sequencing was done on a sample of blood. The CDR3 loop reads CASSAGQGETQYF. CDR3 coding DNA: TGTGCCAGCAGCGCGGGACAGGGGGAGACCCAGTACTTC. Full variable domain (rest looked up from reference TRBV7-2 and TRBJ2-5): GAGVSQSPSNKVTEKGKDVELRCDPISGHTALYWYRQSLGQGLEFLIYFQGNSAPDKSGLPSDRFSAERTGGSVSTLTIQRTQQEDSAVYLCASSAGQGETQYFGPGTRLLVL.